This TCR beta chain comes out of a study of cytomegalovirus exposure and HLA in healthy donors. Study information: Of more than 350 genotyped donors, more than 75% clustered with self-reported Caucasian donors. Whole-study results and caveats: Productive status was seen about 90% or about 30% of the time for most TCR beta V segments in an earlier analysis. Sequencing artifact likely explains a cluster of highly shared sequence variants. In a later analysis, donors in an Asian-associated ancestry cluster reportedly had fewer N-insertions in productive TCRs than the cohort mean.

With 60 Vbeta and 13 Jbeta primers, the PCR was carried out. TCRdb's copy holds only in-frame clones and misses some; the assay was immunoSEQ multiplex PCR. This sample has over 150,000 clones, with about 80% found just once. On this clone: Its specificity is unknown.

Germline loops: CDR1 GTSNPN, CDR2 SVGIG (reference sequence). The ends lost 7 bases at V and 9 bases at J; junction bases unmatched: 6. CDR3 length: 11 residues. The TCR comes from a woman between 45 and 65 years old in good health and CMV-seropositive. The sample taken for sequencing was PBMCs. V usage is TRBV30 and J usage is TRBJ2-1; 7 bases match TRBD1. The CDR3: CASGQSGEQFF. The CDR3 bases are TGTGCCTCGGGACAGTCCGGTGAGCAGTTCTTC.